This T cell receptor beta chain stems from a study of blood T cell repertoires in COVID-19. Between the trimmed V and J ends, which lost 5 bases and 3 bases, there was a span of 13 bases. The CDR3 covers 14 residues. Looked up from germline, CDR1 is SGHTA and CDR2 is FQGTGA. This table comes from immunoSEQ multiplex PCR, and its TCRdb copy is limited to in-frame clones, with some not included. The sample has approximately 350,000 clones; roughly four fifths are singletons. This chain links TRBV7-3 with TRBJ1-2; tentatively, D is TRBD1 (5 bases). The clonotype originates from a woman aged 45 to 65 who had recovered from COVID-19. The sample consisted of PBMCs or T cells enriched from blood (not recorded which). The CDR3: CASSQTGGDYGYTF. DNA of the CDR3: TGTGCCAGCAGCCAAACGGGGGGAGACTATGGCTACACCTTC.